Below, one T cell receptor beta chain is given with its context. Antigen specificity is unknown. Drawing of peripheral blood yielded 8.5 to 10 milliliters from each donor. CDR3 size: 13 residues. Germline loops: CDR1 MNHNS, CDR2 SASEGT. V dropped 2 bases and J dropped 6 bases, with 10 bases sitting between them. The data originate from a study of blood T cells in healthy people across ages. A J-beta primer mix and a sample-barcoded 5' primer were used in a second PCR of about 7 to 12 cycles. A single record per CDR3 protein comes from TCRdb applying MiXCR to the 5' RACE reads. The sample carries 600,000 to 800,000 distinct CDR3 sequences, around a fifth recorded once. Broader study findings: TCR beta diversity per million T cells fell roughly linearly with age.

The chain has TRBV6-1 and TRBJ1-2; TRBD1 might be the D (6 bases). Sequenced sample: blood. The sequence came from a man between 65 and 85 years old in good health. The CDR3 sequence is CASSEQGYNGYTF. DNA of the CDR3: TGTGCCAGCAGTGAACAGGGGTATAATGGCTACACCTTC.